One and the same sample provided the 8 T cell receptor beta chains below, sequenced in a study of T-cell reconstitution after alpha-beta-depleted transplantation in children. This sample's TCRbeta library carried unique molecular identifier barcodes. TCRdb used MiXCR to reprocess the PCR reads, holding one entry per CDR3 protein. The sample comprises 670,000 or so distinct CDR3 sequences, around 12% of which are singletons, and 0.75% to 0.85% rests with the top ten. This sample comprised PBMCs, obtained before TCRalphabeta/CD19-depleted stem cell transplant. The receptor source for this set is a girl aged 2 to 9 with congenital amegakaryocytic thrombocytopenia, due to receive a stem cell transplant.

This clonotype was picked up many times. V and J are TRBV12-3 or TRBV12-4 and TRBJ2-5; 12 nucleotides match TRBD2. The ends lost 5 bases at V and 5 bases at J; junction bases unmatched: 12. The CDR3 is made up of 17 amino acids. The CDR3 nucleotides are TGTGCCAGCAGTCCAGGATGGACTAGCGGGACTACGGAGACCCAGTACTTC. Translation: CASSPGWTSGTTETQYF.

This clonotype appeared a few times. Sequence at one end of the junction differs from germline and may be a read error. The chain recombines TRBV28 with TRBJ2-7, with TRBD1 matching 9 bases. The CDR3 totals 14 residues. Germline CDR1 and CDR2: MDHEN and SYDVKM. CDR3 sequence: CASSRGDRDFWQHF. The CDR3 DNA follows: TGTGCCAGCAGCCGGGGGGACAGGGATTTCTGGCAGCACTTC.

This clonotype has a count of ten or more. The chain uses TRBV27 and TRBJ2-7; unclear D gene. Trimming took 6 bases from V and 4 from J, leaving 7 bases between them. In germline, CDR1 is MNHEY, CDR2 SMNVEV (reference sequence). This CDR3 spans 11 amino acids. The CDR3 nucleotides are TGTGCCAGCAGAACCTTGTACGAGCAGTACTTC. It translates to CASRTLYEQYF.

The chain combines TRBV5-1 with TRBJ1-4; D unresolved. Looked up from germline, CDR1 is SGHRS and CDR2 is YFSETQ. This CDR3 region has 15 residues. The V and J ends lost 4 bases and 2 bases respectively, with 12 bases between them. CDR3 DNA: TGCGCCAGCAGCGCCAAGGTCAGCACTAATGAAAAACTGTTTTTT. It codes for CASSAKVSTNEKLFF.

J is TRBJ2-2 and V is TRBV5-1, with no clear D. Germline CDR1 is SGHRS and CDR2 is YFSETQ. This CDR3 has 13 residues. The ends were cut back, 4 bases at V and 6 bases at J, with 10 bases in the middle. CDR3 region: CASSPLGPGELFF. In DNA, the CDR3 is TGCGCCAGCAGCCCCCTTGGGCCCGGGGAGCTGTTTTTT.

This clonotype has only a few counts. This sequence joins TRBV5-1 and TRBJ2-1; D gene unclear. The CDR3 runs 21 residues. V gave up 4 bases and J gave up 2 bases, with 31 bases separating them. CDR1 SGHRS and CDR2 YFSETQ come from the germline V gene. The CDR3 region is CASSQGTTKLPSNGPYNEQFF. Here the CDR3 DNA reads TGCGCCAGCAGCCAAGGCACTACTAAACTACCGAGCAATGGCCCCTACAATGAGCAGTTCTTC.

This chain links TRBV12-3 or TRBV12-4 with TRBJ2-3, with 13 bases that match TRBD2. V lost 5 bases to trimming and J lost 6 bases; unmatched junction nucleotides: 8. The length of the CDR3 is 16 residues. The CDR3: CASSQLAGGPGDTQYF. The CDR3 region has the DNA TGTGCCAGCAGTCAACTAGCGGGAGGGCCGGGGGATACGCAGTATTTT.

This clonotype was seen a handful of times. This sequence joins TRBV12-3 or TRBV12-4 and TRBJ2-3; D possibly matches TRBD1 or TRBD2 (5 bases each). This CDR3 is built from 15 residues. V dropped 1 base and J dropped 2 bases, with 10 bases sitting between them. CDR3 region: CASSLDGTATDTQYF. The CDR3 bases are TGTGCCAGCAGTTTAGACGGGACGGCCACAGATACGCAGTATTTT.